This T cell receptor beta chain stems from a study of T cell responses to AZD1222 COVID-19 vaccine. Produced via immunoSEQ multiplex PCR; TCRdb's table is partial and in-frame only. The table has approximately 180,000 clones, roughly 87% seen once. Study-level results: Increases in Spike-specific TCR breadth and depth were seen after two AZD1222 doses. Most donors were white British, females outnumbered males, and clonal diversity was possibly underestimated.

As concerns this clone: Its antigen is unknown.

The germline V gene has CDR1 SGHVS and CDR2 FQNEAQ. The CDR3 is 15 residues long. V lost 1 base and J lost 5, with 12 bases in between. The source is an adult in good health. The V call is TRBV7-8, the J call TRBJ2-1; perhaps TRBD1 as D (6 bases). Sequenced material: peripheral blood, taken on day 0 of AZD1222 vaccination. The chain's CDR3 is CASSLGGEGDNEQFF. The CDR3 coding sequence is TGTGCCAGCAGCTTAGGGGGAGAGGGGGACAATGAGCAGTTCTTC.